This T cell receptor (beta chain) comes out of a study of shared clonotypes between healthy human individuals. Study-level background: Each donor's CD8 memory used one plate, CD8 naive two, each CD4 subset three.

The length of the CDR3 is 11 residues. The V segment lost 4 bases and the J segment 8 bases; nucleotides outside the gene matches: 4. Germline CDR1 reads DFQATT; CDR2 reads SNEGSKA (reference sequence). CD45RA+ naive and CD45RA-negative memory subsets were separated from CD4+ cells. The deep-level immunoSEQ assay was used. Only in-frame clones appear in the TCRdb table, and some are missing; sequencing was by immunoSEQ multiplex PCR. Among under 2.5 million clones, just under 95% were seen once, and the ten largest hold around 0.35%. The sequenced sample consisted of naive CD4+ T cells from PBMCs. Subset defined: CD45RA+ positively selected. The sequence came from a young man in good health. Some clones in this sample may be carry-over from other donors' samples. The J gene is TRBJ1-1, the V gene TRBV20-1; 7 positions match TRBD1. The CDR3 sequence is CSAKGTVEAFF. CDR3 nucleotide sequence: TGCAGTGCTAAAGGGACAGTCGAAGCTTTCTTT.